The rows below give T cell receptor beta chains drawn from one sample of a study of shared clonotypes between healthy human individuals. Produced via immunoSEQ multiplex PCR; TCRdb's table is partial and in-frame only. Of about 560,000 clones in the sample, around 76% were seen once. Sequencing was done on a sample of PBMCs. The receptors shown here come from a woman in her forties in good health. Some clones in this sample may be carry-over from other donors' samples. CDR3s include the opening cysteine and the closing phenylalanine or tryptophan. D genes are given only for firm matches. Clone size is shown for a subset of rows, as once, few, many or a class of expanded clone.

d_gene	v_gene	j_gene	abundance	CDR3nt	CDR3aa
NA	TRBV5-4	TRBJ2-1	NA	TGTGCCAGCAGCTTGGTTGCCGGCAATGAGCAGTTCTTC	CASSLVAGNEQFF
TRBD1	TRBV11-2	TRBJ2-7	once	TGTGCCAGCAGCTTAGATGGACAGGGACCTTACGAGCAGTACTTC	CASSLDGQGPYEQYF
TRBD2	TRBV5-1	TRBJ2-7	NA	TGCGCCAGCAGGCCTCCAGGCGGGACTAGCGGGCCCTACGAGCAGTACTTC	CASRPPGGTSGPYEQYF
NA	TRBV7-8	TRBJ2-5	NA	TGTGCCAGCAGCTTAGTCGAGACCCAGTACTTC	CASSLVETQYF
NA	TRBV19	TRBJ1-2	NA	TGTGCCAGTACCGTGGGACAAGCCTATGGCTACACCTTC	CASTVGQAYGYTF
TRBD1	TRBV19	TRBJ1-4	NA	TGTGCCAGTAGTCTTTCATGGCAGGGGGCGCGCCTCGGAGAAAAACTGTTTTTT	CASSLSWQGARLGEKLFF
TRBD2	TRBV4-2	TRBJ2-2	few	TGTGCCAGCAGCCAAGAGGGGGGGAGAGGCACCGGGGAGCTGTTTTTT	CASSQEGGRGTGELFF
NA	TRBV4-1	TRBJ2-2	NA	TGCGCCAGCAGCCCACTTAGGGGAGGGAACACCGGGGAGCTGTTTTTT	CASSPLRGGNTGELFF
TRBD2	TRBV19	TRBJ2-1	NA	TGTGCCAGCAGCCCGGGACTAGCGGGACACGATGAGCAGTTCTTC	CASSPGLAGHDEQFF
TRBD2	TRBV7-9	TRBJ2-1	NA	TGTGCCAGCAGCTTAAAAGCGGGGGTCAACAATGAGCAGTTCTTC	CASSLKAGVNNEQFF
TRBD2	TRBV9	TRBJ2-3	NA	TGTGCCAGCAGCGCATCCGCGACTAGCGGGAGGAGCACAGATACGCAGTATTTT	CASSASATSGRSTDTQYF
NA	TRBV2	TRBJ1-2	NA	TGTGCCAGCAGTGAAGGGGCGGGGTATGGCTACACCTTC	CASSEGAGYGYTF
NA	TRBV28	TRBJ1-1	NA	TGTGCCACCTCCCAAATCAGGGCAAACACTGAAGCTTTCTTT	CATSQIRANTEAFF
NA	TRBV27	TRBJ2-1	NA	TGTGCCAGCAGTTTTGGAGGGGCCTACAATGAGCAGTTCTTC	CASSFGGAYNEQFF
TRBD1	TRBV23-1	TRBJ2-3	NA	TGCGCCAGCAGTCAGACCCCGGACAGGGGGCTAACAGATACGCAGTATTTT	CASSQTPDRGLTDTQYF
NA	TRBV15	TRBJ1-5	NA	TGTGCCACCAGCAGAGACGACAGTAGCAATCAGCCCCAGCATTTT	CATSRDDSSNQPQHF
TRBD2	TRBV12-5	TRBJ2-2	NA	TGTGCTAGTGCCCTGAAAGCGGGAGGGCCGACCGGGGAGCTGTTTTTT	CASALKAGGPTGELFF
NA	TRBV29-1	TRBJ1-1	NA	TGCAGCGTAGCCACAGGGACTTCGGACACTGAAGCTTTCTTT	CSVATGTSDTEAFF
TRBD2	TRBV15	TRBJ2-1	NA	TGTGCCACCAGCAGAGAGAGAGGGAGGGCCTCCTACAATGAGCAGTTCTTC	CATSRERGRASYNEQFF
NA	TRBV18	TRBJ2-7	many	TGTGCCAGCTCACCGGAACGCTACGAGCAGTACTTC	CASSPERYEQYF
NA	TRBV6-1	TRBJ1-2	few	TGTGCCAGCAGTGGCAGGACTAACTATGGCTACACCTTC	CASSGRTNYGYTF
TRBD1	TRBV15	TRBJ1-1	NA	TGTGCCACCAGTGACAGGGGGTACACTGAAGCTTTCTTT	CATSDRGYTEAFF
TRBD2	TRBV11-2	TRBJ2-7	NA	TGTGCCAGCAGCTTAGCCCCTAGCGGGAGGGCAGAGCAGTACTTC	CASSLAPSGRAEQYF
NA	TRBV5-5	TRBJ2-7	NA	TGTGCCAGCAGCTTGGAGCACCAATACGAGCAGTACTTC	CASSLEHQYEQYF
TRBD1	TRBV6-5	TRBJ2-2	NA	TGTGCCAGCAGTTCCGGGACAGGGGGCTTCGGGGAGCTGTTTTTT	CASSSGTGGFGELFF
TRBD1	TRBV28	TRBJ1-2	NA	TGTGCCAGCACCGCGGGGACAGTTTATGGCTACACCTTC	CASTAGTVYGYTF
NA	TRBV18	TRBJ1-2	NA	TGTGCCAGCTCACCAGCGCGGGGGGTTGGCTACACCTTC	CASSPARGVGYTF
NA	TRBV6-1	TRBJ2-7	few	TGTGCCAGCAGTGAACTCGCAGGGGATCGTTACGAGCAGTACTTC	CASSELAGDRYEQYF
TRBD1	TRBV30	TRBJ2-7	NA	TGTGCCTGGAGTATAGGGGGCGATGTATACGAGCAGTACTTC	CAWSIGGDVYEQYF
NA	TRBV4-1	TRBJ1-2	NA	TGCGCCAGCAGCCAAGTGGGGCTAAGTGGCTACACCTTC	CASSQVGLSGYTF
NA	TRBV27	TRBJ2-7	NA	TGTGCCGCGGGCGGGTACTCCTCCTACGAGCAGTACTTC	CAAGGYSSYEQYF